This record looks at one TCR beta chain sequence and its context. Its antigen remains unknown. This sample was taken from a study of CD8 T cells in ankylosing spondylitis. General study results and limits: With a CD8+ phenotype, disease-linked clones were relatively rare in peripheral blood. A TCR beta motif made of eight highly homologous variants seemed typical of ankylosing spondylitis blood. The study looked at matched synovial fluid samples from ankylosing spondylitis patients. Disease-linked clones were reported to be significantly enriched there. In synovial fluid and blood from reactive arthritis, some motif variants were previously reported.

The CDR3 sequence is 14 residues long. Germline CDR1 and CDR2: SQVTM and ANQGSEA. V was trimmed by 3 bases and J by 6 bases, leaving 14 bases between them. Library preparation for TCR beta used quantitative 5'-RACE with molecular barcodes. MiXCR, run by TCRdb on the 5' RACE reads, gives a single entry per CDR3 protein. The table records about 450,000 distinct CDR3 sequences, 25% to 30% of them present only once. The sample taken for sequencing was blood, either unsorted or a sorted T cell fraction (not recorded which). This receptor was obtained from a male donor with ankylosing spondylitis. V usage is TRBV29-1 and J usage is TRBJ2-2; the D call may be TRBD1 or TRBD2 (5 bases each). CDR3 sequence: CSVERAGKPGELFF. Written as DNA, the CDR3 is TGCAGCGTTGAGAGGGCAGGGAAACCCGGGGAGCTGTTTTTT.